This record concerns one T cell receptor beta chain sequence. Germline assignment: CDR1 SNHLY and CDR2 FYNNEI. The CDR3 is 14 amino acids. The ends were cut back, 3 bases at V and 6 bases at J, with 11 bases in the middle. This entry belongs to a study of CD8+CD57+ T cells in acquired aplastic anemia. TCR beta VDJ and CDR3 profiles were obtained from a genomic DNA template. TCRdb processed the reads anew with MiXCR; each CDR3 protein has one entry. The data show around 180,000 distinct CDR3 sequences, with around half seen just once and 1.8% held by the top ten. Patients sequenced had flow cytometry evidence of CD8+CD57+ cell expansion.

The source of this sequence is a human donor with aplastic anemia. Source material: sorted CD4+, CD8+, or CD8+CD57+ T cells (not recorded which) from PBMCs. The V gene is TRBV2, the J gene TRBJ1-4; D is perhaps TRBD1 (6 bases). The CDR3 reads CASSEGAHHEKLFF. Written as DNA, the CDR3 is TGTGCCAGCAGTGAGGGGGCACATCATGAAAAACTGTTTTTT.